Listed below are T cell receptor beta chains from one sample, sequenced in a study of OX40 agonist ivuxolimab in advanced cancers. The protocol was immunoSEQ multiplex PCR, while the TCRdb copy is restricted to in-frame clones and leaves out a portion. The sample includes around 120,000 clones, roughly nine tenths seen only once; the top ten take roughly 0.59%. Sample: CD4+ or CD8+ T cells sorted from blood, taken in a trial of the OX40 agonist ivuxolimab. These receptors all come from an adult with an advanced solid tumor such as melanoma, head and neck, liver or kidney cancer. Each CDR3 is given without its conserved first and last residue.

v_call cdr3_aa
TRBV7-7 ASSSYTGGQETQY
TRBV28 ASSPTGAGRTEAF
TRBV5-6 ASSLDSYSTDTQY
TRBV7-2 ASSLGGAGNTIY
TRBV11-2 ASSLRTEGIPEAF
TRBV28 ASSNRGVYYGYT
TRBV6-6 ASSSQGLSGNTIY
TRBV6-5 ASSLDGPYEQY
TRBV6-5 ASSAFPQSRNT
TRBV7-2 ASSLQEQPQH
TRBV28 ASSLSGQGTGNTIY
TRBV6-5 ASRTSGGTDTQY
TRBV9 ASSWDEDTDTQY
TRBV7-2 ASSRDLGGNQPQH
TRBV7-6 ASSLRGLNDNEQF
TRBV5-5 ASSLGSGTPYEQY
TRBV29-1 SVEPGGGTGVIGAF
TRBV4-1 ASSQESTGGNQPQH
TRBV7-2 ASSFQGQDEQY
TRBV28 ASSQNTGELF
TRBV5-1 ASSLESFSNTGELF
TRBV2 ATLRWGGSGEQF
TRBV30 AWSPSMYTEAF
TRBV5-4 ASSLEASGGPQTTQY
TRBV6-6 ASRDSGVQETQY
TRBV6-5 ASRWRGASTDTQY
TRBV7-3 ASSNGQGDYGYT
TRBV14 ASSQWGGTEQY
TRBV28 ASSGTVYGYT
TRBV18 ASSPPGLAARDTQY
TRBV28 ASSSTSSSSSYNEQF
TRBV4-1 ASSQAGTGYSGNTIY
TRBV19 ASSVSYRMNTEAF
TRBV4-1 ASSRGRDSFGELF
TRBV30 AWSGGASGNQPQH
TRBV2 ASSASSYEQY
TRBV5-5 ASSTGQAITEAF
TRBV6-5 ASSYNYGTEAF
TRBV7-9 ASSLWRGGKDNEQF
TRBV5-6 ASSPNQDQPQH